The rows below give T cell receptor beta chains drawn from one sample of a study of Graves' ophthalmopathy and Graves' hyperthyroidism. TCRdb used MiXCR to reprocess the multiplex PCR reads, holding one entry per CDR3 protein. This table holds roughly 36,000 distinct CDR3 sequences, 50% found once. Sequencing was performed on peripheral blood. Every receptor here comes from an adult woman with stable Graves' hyperthyroidism. The CDR3 runs from the conserved cysteine through the conserved F or W. The D gene is left open where the match is weak. Part of the rows lack a size; the others show once, few, many or a class for expanded clones.

TRBJ2-7 | 12 | TRBV19 | . | . | TGTGCCAGTCGGGACCAAACCTACGAGCAGTACTTC | CASRDQTYEQYF
TRBJ2-7 | 12 | TRBV14 | . | . | TGCGCCAGCAGCCAAGATCGACAGCAGCACTACTTC | CASSQDRQQHYF
TRBJ2-2 | 18 | TRBV7-9 | many | . | TGTGCCAGCACCTTACAGTGGGCGGCGGCAGAGGGGTCCGGGGAGCTGTTTTTT | CASTLQWAAAEGSGELFF
TRBJ2-5 | 13 | TRBV29-1 | . | TRBD1 | TGCAGCGTGGTTGACAGGGGGTGGGAGACCCAGTACTTC | CSVVDRGWETQYF
TRBJ1-2 | 15 | TRBV10-3 | . | TRBD1 | TGTGCCATCTCCGAGGATACAGGGGGACTCTATGGCTACACCTTC | CAISEDTGGLYGYTF
TRBJ2-5 | 15 | TRBV24-1 | . | TRBD1 | TGTGCCACCAGTGATCCGAGAACAGGGGTAGAGACCCAGTACTTC | CATSDPRTGVETQYF
TRBJ2-7 | 15 | TRBV20-1 | . | . | TGCAGTGCCAGCAGCCAAGATGGCAGGGTCAGCGAGCAGTACTTC | CSASSQDGRVSEQYF
TRBJ2-5 | 15 | TRBV20-1 | many | . | TGCAGTGCTGCTACAGGGGACTGGGGGCAAGAGACCCAGTACTTC | CSAATGDWGQETQYF
TRBJ1-3 | 13 | TRBV11-2 | many | . | TGTGCCAGCAGCTCAAGTTTGGTCAACACCATATATTTT | CASSSSLVNTIYF
TRBJ1-1 | 15 | TRBV20-1 | . | TRBD1 | TGCAGTGCCGCGAGCGGGGGACAGCTGAACACTGAAGCTTTCTTT | CSAASGGQLNTEAFF
TRBJ2-3 | 14 | TRBV7-9 | many | . | TGTGCCAGCAGCTTAGGCGGAGCCACAGATACGCAGTATTTT | CASSLGGATDTQYF
TRBJ1-1 | 13 | TRBV7-9 | many | . | TGTGCCAGCAGCTGGGACCCAAACACTGAAGCTTTCTTT | CASSWDPNTEAFF
TRBJ1-1 | 13 | TRBV29-1 | . | . | TGCAGCGTTACACCAGCAAGTCACACTGAAGCTTTCTTT | CSVTPASHTEAFF
TRBJ1-1 | 15 | TRBV16 | many | . | TGTGCCAGCAGCCAAATCCCCACCATGAACACTGAAGCTTTCTTT | CASSQIPTMNTEAFF
TRBJ2-7 | 18 | TRBV7-9 | . | TRBD2 | TGTGCCAGCAGCCCCAGGACTAGCGGGAGTGCACGATTCTACGAGCAGTACTTC | CASSPRTSGSARFYEQYF
TRBJ2-7 | 13 | TRBV20-1 | . | TRBD2 | TGCAGTGCCAGGATGACTAGCGGGAGCGAGCAGTACTTC | CSARMTSGSEQYF
TRBJ2-2 | 12 | TRBV3-1 | many | . | TGTGCCAGCAGCCTTCAAACCGGGGAGCTGTTTTTT | CASSLQTGELFF
TRBJ2-5 | 14 | TRBV29-1 | . | TRBD2 | TGCAGCGTCGTTAGCGGGAGGGCCGGGCAGACCCAGTACTTC | CSVVSGRAGQTQYF
TRBJ2-3 | 14 | TRBV19 | many | TRBD1 | TGTGCCAGTAGTCCTCGACAGGGTGAAGATACGCAGTATTTT | CASSPRQGEDTQYF
TRBJ2-7 | 12 | TRBV20-1 | . | TRBD2 | TGCAGTGCTAGGGGGACTAGCGACGAGCAGTACTTC | CSARGTSDEQYF
TRBJ2-2 | 10 | TRBV24-1 | many | . | TGTGCCACCTGGGACGGGGAGCTGTTTTTT | CATWDGELFF
TRBJ1-2 | 13 | TRBV20-1 | once | . | TGCAGTGCTAGTATGGGCCTAAGCTCTGGAAACACCTTC | CSASMGLSSGNTF
TRBJ2-5 | 12 | TRBV29-1 | . | . | TGCAGCGCGGGGTCTGGTGGGGAGACCCAGTACTTC | CSAGSGGETQYF
TRBJ1-5 | 14 | TRBV6-6 | many | . | TGTGCCAGCAGTTCTAAGACGGGGACACAGCCCCAGCATTTT | CASSSKTGTQPQHF
TRBJ2-6 | 17 | TRBV4-3 | . | TRBD1 | TGCGCCGGCAGCCAAGAGGGCAGGGGGCGTGGGGCCAACGTCCTGACTTTC | CAGSQEGRGRGANVLTF
TRBJ2-3 | 13 | TRBV29-1 | once | . | TGCAGCGTTGAACCAGGGGCGGCAGGTACGCAGTATTTT | CSVEPGAAGTQYF
TRBJ2-7 | 12 | TRBV7-3 | few | TRBD2 | TGTGCCAGTAGACTAGCGGGACACGAGCAGTACTTC | CASRLAGHEQYF
TRBJ2-1 | 15 | TRBV7-2 | . | . | TGTGCCAGCAGCTTAGGGTTGGCTCCGAACAATGAGCAGTTCTTC | CASSLGLAPNNEQFF
TRBJ2-7 | 17 | TRBV7-9 | . | . | TGTGCCAGCAGCTTTCCGGGACAAGGGACACCCCTCTCGGAGCAGTACTTC | CASSFPGQGTPLSEQYF
TRBJ1-2 | 14 | TRBV24-1 | few | . | TGTGCCACCAGTGATTTGTGGAGGGCCTATGGCTACACCTTC | CATSDLWRAYGYTF
TRBJ2-2 | 16 | TRBV7-8 | . | TRBD2 | TGTGCCAGCAGCTTAGCGGGGACTAGCGGGAGCCGGGAGCTGTTTTTT | CASSLAGTSGSRELFF
TRBJ2-7 | 16 | TRBV20-1 | . | TRBD1 | TGCAGTGCCCCCAACACGGACAGGGGGCTGTACTACGAGCAGTACTTC | CSAPNTDRGLYYEQYF
TRBJ2-7 | 17 | TRBV6-5 | many | TRBD2 | TGTGCCAGCAGTTACTCAGGGACTAGTGATGGGTTCTACGAGCAGTACTTC | CASSYSGTSDGFYEQYF
TRBJ1-4 | 12 | TRBV7-8 | many | TRBD1 | TGTGCCAGCAGTGACAGGGCCGAAAAACTGTTTTTT | CASSDRAEKLFF
TRBJ1-5 | 13 | TRBV19 | many | . | TGTGCCAGTGGCGGCGGGGACAATCAGCCCCAGCATTTT | CASGGGDNQPQHF
TRBJ2-3 | 16 | TRBV28 | few | TRBD2 | TGTGCCAGCAAAACTAGCGGGAGGGCCGACACAGATACGCAGTATTTT | CASKTSGRADTDTQYF
TRBJ2-3 | 17 | TRBV6-1 | many | TRBD2 | TGTGCCAGCACCGCCGGCGGGAGGGCCTCGAGGACGGATACGCAGTATTTT | CASTAGGRASRTDTQYF
TRBJ2-7 | 16 | TRBV7-8 | . | TRBD1 | TGTGCCAGCAGTCCCGGGACAGGGGATAGACGCGACGAGCAGTACTTC | CASSPGTGDRRDEQYF
TRBJ1-1 | 16 | TRBV6-5 | many | . | TGTGCCAGCAGTTATGAAAAGGGGACCCCCTCCCCTGAAGCTTTCTTT | CASSYEKGTPSPEAFF
TRBJ2-6 | 17 | TRBV2 | . | TRBD2 | TGTGCCAGCAGTATGACTAGCGGGAGGGCTGGGGCCAACGTCCTGACTTTC | CASSMTSGRAGANVLTF
TRBJ2-7 | 11 | TRBV19 | many | . | TGTGCCAGTAGTCCCGGAGACGAGCAGTACTTC | CASSPGDEQYF
TRBJ2-6 | 17 | TRBV7-6 | . | . | TGTGCCAGCAGCTTATCAACCCTATGGCGTGGGGCCAACGTCCTGACTTTC | CASSLSTLWRGANVLTF
TRBJ2-7 | 17 | TRBV5-5 | . | TRBD2 | TGTGCCAGCAGCTTAGCGTCTAGCGGGACGGCATCCTACGAGCAGTACTTC | CASSLASSGTASYEQYF
TRBJ2-5 | 9 | TRBV20-1 | . | TRBD1 | TGCAGTGCTCCGGGACAGGAGTACTTC | CSAPGQEYF